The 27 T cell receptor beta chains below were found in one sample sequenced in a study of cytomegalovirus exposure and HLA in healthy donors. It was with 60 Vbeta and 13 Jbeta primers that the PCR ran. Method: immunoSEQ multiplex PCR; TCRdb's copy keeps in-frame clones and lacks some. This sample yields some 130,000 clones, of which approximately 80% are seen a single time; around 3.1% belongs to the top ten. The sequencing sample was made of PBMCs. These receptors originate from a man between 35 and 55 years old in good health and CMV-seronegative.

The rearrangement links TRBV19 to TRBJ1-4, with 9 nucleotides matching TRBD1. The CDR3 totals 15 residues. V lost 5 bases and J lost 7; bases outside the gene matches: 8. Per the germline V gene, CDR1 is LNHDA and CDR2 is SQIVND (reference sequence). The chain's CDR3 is CASSRYRGPGEKLFF. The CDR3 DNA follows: TGTGCCAGTAGTCGTTACAGGGGGCCAGGTGAAAAACTGTTTTTT.

CDR3 DNA: TGTGCCAGCAGTGAACTGGGACACTTTGAGACCCAGTACTTC. This encodes CASSELGHFETQYF. This sequence joins TRBV2 and TRBJ2-5; D may be TRBD1 (6 bases). Germline lookup yields CDR1 SNHLY and CDR2 FYNNEI. This CDR3 has 14 residues. V was clipped by 2 bases and J by 5 bases, with 12 bases between them.

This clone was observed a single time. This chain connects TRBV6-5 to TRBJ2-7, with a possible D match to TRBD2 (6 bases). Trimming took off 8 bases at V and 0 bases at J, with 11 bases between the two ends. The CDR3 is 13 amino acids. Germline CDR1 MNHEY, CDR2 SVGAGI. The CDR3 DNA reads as TGTGCCAGCCGGGGGTCGAGCTCCTACGAGCAGTACTTC. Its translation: CASRGSSSYEQYF.

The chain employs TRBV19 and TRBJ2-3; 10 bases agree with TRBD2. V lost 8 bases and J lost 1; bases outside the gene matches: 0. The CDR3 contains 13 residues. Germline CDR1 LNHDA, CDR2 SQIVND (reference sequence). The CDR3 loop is CASGTSGTDTQYF. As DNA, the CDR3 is TGTGCCAGTGGGACTAGCGGCACAGATACGCAGTATTTT.

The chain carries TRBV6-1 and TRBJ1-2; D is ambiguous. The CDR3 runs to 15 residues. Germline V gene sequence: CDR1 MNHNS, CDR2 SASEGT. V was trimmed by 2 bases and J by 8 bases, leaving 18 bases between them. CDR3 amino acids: CASSEPGLGKGGYTF. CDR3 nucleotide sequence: TGTGCCAGCAGTGAACCGGGCCTCGGGAAGGGCGGCTACACCTTC.

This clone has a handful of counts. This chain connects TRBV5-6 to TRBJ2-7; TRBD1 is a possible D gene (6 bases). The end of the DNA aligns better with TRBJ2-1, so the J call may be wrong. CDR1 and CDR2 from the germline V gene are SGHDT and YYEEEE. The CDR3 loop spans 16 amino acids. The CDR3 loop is CASSLVRAGVYNEQFF. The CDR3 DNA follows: TGTGCCAGCAGCTTGGTTAGGGCAGGGGTCTACAATGAGCAGTTCTTC.

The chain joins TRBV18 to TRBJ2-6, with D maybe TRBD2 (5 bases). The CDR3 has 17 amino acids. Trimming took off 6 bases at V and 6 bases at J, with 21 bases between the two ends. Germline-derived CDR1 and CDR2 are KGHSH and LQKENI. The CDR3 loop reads CASSRRTSYLAANVLTF. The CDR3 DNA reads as TGTGCCAGCTCTCGTAGGACTTCCTATCTGGCGGCCAACGTCCTGACTTTC.

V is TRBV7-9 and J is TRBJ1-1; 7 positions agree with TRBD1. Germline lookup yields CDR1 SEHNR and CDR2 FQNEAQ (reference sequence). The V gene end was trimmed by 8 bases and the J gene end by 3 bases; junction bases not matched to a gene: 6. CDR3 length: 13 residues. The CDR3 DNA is TGTGCCAGCCGGGCCAGGGGGGACACTGAAGCTTTCTTT. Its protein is CASRARGDTEAFF.

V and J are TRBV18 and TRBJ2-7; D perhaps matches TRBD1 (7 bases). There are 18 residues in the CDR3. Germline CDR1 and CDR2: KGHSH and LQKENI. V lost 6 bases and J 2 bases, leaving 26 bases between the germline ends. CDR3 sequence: CASSVNRGVGQGAYEQYF. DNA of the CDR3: TGTGCCAGCTCCGTCAACCGCGGGGTTGGGCAGGGGGCCTACGAGCAGTACTTC.

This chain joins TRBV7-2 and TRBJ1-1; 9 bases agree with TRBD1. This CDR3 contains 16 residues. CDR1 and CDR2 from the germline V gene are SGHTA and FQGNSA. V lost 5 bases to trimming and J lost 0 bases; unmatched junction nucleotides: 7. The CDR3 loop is CASSPTGGAVNTEAFF. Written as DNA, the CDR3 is TGTGCCAGCAGCCCAACAGGGGGCGCGGTGAACACTGAAGCTTTCTTT.

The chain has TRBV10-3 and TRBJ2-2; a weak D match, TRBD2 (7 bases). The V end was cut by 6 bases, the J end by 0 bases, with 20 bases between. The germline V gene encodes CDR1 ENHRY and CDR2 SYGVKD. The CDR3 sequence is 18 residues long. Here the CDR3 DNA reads TGTGCCATCAGCATACAAGGGGGGGGCGTCGCGAACACCGGGGAGCTGTTTTTT. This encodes CAISIQGGGVANTGELFF.

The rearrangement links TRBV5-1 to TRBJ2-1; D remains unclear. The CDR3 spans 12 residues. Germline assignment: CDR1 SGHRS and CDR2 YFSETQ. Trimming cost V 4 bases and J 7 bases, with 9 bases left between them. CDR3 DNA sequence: TGCGCCAGCAGCCCCCTATTTAATGAGCAGTTCTTC. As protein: CASSPLFNEQFF.

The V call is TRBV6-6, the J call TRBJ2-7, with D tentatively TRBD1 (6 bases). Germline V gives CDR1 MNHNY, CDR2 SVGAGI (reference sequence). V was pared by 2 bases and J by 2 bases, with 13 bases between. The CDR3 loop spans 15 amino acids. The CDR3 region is CASSYQGFPTYEQYF. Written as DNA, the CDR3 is TGTGCCAGCAGTTACCAGGGGTTCCCCACCTACGAGCAGTACTTC.

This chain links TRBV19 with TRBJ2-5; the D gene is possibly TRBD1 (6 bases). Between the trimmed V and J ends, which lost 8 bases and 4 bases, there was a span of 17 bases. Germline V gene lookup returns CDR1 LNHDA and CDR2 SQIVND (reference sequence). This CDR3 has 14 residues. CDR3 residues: CASAGMGAGETQYF. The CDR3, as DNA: TGTGCCAGTGCAGGGATGGGGGCTGGAGAGACCCAGTACTTC.

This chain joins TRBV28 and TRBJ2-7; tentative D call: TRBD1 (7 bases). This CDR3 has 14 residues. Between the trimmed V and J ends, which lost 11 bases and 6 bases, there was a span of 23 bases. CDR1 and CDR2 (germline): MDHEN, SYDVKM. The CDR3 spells CAGARSAGGREQYF. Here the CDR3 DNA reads TGTGCCGGGGCTCGGTCGGCAGGGGGGCGCGAGCAGTACTTC.

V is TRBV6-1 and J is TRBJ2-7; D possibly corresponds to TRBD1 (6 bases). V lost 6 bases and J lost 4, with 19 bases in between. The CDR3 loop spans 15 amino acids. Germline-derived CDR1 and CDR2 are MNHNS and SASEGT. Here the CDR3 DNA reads TGTGCCAGCAGAGGGAAAGACAGGTTCTTATACGAGCAGTACTTC. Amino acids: CASRGKDRFLYEQYF.

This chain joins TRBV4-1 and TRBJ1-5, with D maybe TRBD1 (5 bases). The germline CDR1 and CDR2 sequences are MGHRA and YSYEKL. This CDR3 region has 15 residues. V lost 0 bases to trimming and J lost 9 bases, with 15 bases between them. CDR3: CASSQDWGGGVPQHF. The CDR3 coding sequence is TGCGCCAGCAGCCAAGATTGGGGAGGAGGGGTGCCCCAGCATTTT.

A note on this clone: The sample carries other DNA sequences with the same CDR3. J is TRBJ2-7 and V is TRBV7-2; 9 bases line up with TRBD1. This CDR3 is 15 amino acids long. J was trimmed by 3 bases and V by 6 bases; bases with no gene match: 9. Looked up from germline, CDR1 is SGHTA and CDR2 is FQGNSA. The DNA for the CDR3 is TGTGCCAGCAGTTTAACCGGGACAGGGAGCTACGAGCAGTACTTC. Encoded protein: CASSLTGTGSYEQYF.

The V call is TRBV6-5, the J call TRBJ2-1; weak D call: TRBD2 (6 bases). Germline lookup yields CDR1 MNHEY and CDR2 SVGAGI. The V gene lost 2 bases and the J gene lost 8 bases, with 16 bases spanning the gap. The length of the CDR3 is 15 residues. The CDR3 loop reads CASSYGGSRADEQFF. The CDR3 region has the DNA TGTGCCAGCAGTTACGGGGGGTCAAGGGCAGATGAGCAGTTCTTC.

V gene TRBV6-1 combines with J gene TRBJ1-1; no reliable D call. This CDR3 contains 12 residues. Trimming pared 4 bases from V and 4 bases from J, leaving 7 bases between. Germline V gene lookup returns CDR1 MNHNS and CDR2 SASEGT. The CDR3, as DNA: TGTGCCAGCAGTGGTACGGGCACTGAAGCTTTCTTT. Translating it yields CASSGTGTEAFF.

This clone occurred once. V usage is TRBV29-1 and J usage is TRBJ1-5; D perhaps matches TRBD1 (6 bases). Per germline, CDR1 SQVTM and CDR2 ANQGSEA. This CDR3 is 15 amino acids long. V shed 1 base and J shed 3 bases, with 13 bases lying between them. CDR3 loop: CSVEVGLGANQPQHF. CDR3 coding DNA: TGCAGCGTTGAAGTGGGATTGGGGGCCAATCAGCCCCAGCATTTT.

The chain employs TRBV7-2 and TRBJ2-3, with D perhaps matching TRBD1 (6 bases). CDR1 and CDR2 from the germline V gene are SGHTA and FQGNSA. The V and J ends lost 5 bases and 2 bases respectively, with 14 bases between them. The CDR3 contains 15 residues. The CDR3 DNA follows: TGTGCCAGCAGCGAAGGGACAACCGTCACAGATACGCAGTATTTT. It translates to CASSEGTTVTDTQYF. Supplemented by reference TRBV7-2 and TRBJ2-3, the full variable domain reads GAGVSQSPSNKVTEKGKDVELRCDPISGHTALYWYRQSLGQGLEFLIYFQGNSAPDKSGLPSDRFSAERTGGSVSTLTIQRTQQEDSAVYLCASSEGTTVTDTQYFGPGTRLTVL.

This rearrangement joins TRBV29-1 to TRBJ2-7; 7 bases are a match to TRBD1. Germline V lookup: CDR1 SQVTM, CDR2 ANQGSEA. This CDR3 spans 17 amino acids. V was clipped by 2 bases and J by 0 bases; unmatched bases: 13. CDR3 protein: CSVEWAGGRYGSYEQYF. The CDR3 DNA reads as TGCAGCGTTGAATGGGCAGGGGGTAGATATGGCTCCTACGAGCAGTACTTC.

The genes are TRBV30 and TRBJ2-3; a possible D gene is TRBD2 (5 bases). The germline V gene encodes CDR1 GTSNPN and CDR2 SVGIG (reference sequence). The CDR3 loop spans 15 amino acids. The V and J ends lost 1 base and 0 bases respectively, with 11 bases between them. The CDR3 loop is CAWSEGGRSTDTQYF. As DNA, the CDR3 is TGTGCCTGGAGTGAGGGCGGGCGTAGCACAGATACGCAGTATTTT.

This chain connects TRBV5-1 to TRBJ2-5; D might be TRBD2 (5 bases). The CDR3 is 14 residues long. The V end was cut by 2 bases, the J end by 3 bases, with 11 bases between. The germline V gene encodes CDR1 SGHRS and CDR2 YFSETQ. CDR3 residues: CASSLQTTEETQYF. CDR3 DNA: TGCGCCAGCAGCTTACAGACTACTGAAGAGACCCAGTACTTC.

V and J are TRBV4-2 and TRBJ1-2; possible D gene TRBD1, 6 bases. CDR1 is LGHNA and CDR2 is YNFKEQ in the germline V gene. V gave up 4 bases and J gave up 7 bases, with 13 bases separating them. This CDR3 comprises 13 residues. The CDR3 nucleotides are TGTGCCAGCAGCCTAGGACGGGGGGCTGGCTACACCTTC. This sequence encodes CASSLGRGAGYTF.

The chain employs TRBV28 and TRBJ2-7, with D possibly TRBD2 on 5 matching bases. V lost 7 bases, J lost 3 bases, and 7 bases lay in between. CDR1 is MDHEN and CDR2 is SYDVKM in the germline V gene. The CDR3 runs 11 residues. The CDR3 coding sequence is TGTGCCAGCACGGGAAACTACGAGCAGTACTTC. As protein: CASTGNYEQYF.